This entry features one TCR beta chain sequence. No antigen is known for it. This CDR3 spans 17 amino acids. The V end was cut by 1 base, the J end by 0 bases, with 15 bases between. Germline V gene lookup returns CDR1 LGHNA and CDR2 YSLEER. Some clones are missing from TCRdb's copy, which holds only in-frame ones; the method was immunoSEQ multiplex PCR. The table includes around 120,000 clones, about 95% detected once. This sample is drawn from a study of graft-versus-host responses after intestinal transplantation. As for the study in general: All recipients were transplanted with multivisceral, liver-intestinal, or isolated intestinal grafts. Recipients across the board were started on anti-thymocyte globulin induction, then kept on tacrolimus and steroids for about 3 years. Study conclusions and caveats: GvH clones appeared in recipient marrow, some first in ileum or blood.

The TCR sequence derives from a human donor who received an intestinal transplant. The material was unstimulated CD8+ T cells sorted from spleen or lymph node cells, obtained before intestinal transplant. The chain employs TRBV4-3 and TRBJ1-1; weak D call: TRBD1 (6 bases). CDR3 sequence: CASSQGGAQGMNTEAFF. The CDR3 region has the DNA TGCGCCAGCAGCCAAGGGGGGGCGCAGGGGATGAACACTGAAGCTTTCTTT.